The T cell receptor beta chain described here comes from a study of beta chain features in type 1 diabetes. Study details: No age, gender or cell yield differences were seen between patients and healthy donors. Overall study findings and caveats: All four CD4+ subsets from Type 1 diabetes patients carried moderately but significantly shorter TCRB CDR3s.

A few counts support this clone. The target antigen is unknown. Its ends do not fully match the called genes, so a read error is possible. Germline CDR1 KGHSH, CDR2 LQKENI. The CDR3 loop spans 13 amino acids. Expressed TCRB transcripts were sequenced because the isolated RNA had all been reverse transcribed beforehand. Deep immunoSEQ sequencing covered naive, central memory and regulatory T cell samples. The method was immunoSEQ multiplex PCR; TCRdb's version includes in-frame clones alone and lacks a portion of them. Here the sample spans approximately 270,000 clones, approximately 14% being singletons.

The TCR originated in a man younger than 40 with type 1 diabetes. Input material: naive CD4+ T cells from blood. V is TRBV18 and J is TRBJ2-3, with no clear D. The DNA for the CDR3 is TGTGCCAGCTCACCAGAGATAGTTTCCCCACCACCTTTT. It codes for CASSPEIVSPPPF.